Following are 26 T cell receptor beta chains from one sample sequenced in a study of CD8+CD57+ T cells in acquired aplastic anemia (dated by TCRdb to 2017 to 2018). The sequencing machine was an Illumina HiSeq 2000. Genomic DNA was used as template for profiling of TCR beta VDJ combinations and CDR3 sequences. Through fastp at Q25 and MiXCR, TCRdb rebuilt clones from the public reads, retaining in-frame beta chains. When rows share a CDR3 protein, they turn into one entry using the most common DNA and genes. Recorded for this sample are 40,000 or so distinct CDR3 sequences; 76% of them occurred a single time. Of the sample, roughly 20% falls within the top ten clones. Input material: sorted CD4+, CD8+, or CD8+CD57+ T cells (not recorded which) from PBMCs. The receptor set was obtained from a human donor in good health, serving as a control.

CDR3 amino acids: CASSGDLFREQYF. DNA of the CDR3: TGTGCCAGCAGCGGTGATCTATTTCGGGAGCAGTACTTC. V and J are TRBV9 and TRBJ2-7; D not resolved. Germline V CDR1 and CDR2: SGDLS, YYNGEE. The V and J ends lost 3 bases and 7 bases respectively, with 14 bases between them. There are 13 residues in the CDR3.

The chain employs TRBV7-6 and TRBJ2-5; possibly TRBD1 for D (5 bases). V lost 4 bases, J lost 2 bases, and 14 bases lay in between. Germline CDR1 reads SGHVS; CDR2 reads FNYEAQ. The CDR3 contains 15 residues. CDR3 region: CASSSQRTQQETQYF. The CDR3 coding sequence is TGTGCCAGCAGCTCCCAGAGGACACAACAAGAGACCCAGTACTTC.

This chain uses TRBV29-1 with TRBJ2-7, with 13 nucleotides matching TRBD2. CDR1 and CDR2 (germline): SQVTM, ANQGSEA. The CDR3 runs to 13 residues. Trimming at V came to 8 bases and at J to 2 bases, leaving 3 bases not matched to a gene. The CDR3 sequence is CSLGTSGTYEQYF. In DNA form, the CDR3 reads TGCAGCCTTGGGACTAGCGGGACCTACGAGCAGTACTTC.

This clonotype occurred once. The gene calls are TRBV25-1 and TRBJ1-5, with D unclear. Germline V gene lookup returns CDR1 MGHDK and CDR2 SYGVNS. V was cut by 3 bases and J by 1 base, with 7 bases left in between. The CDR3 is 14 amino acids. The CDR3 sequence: CASSDAGSNQPQHF. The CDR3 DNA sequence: TGTGCCAGCAGTGACGCGGGGAGCAATCAGCCCCAGCATTTT.

CDR3 residues: CASSYSTSGGDEQFF. The CDR3 DNA reads as TGTGCCAGCAGTTACTCGACTAGCGGGGGGGACGAGCAGTTCTTC. V is TRBV6-2 or TRBV6-3 and J is TRBJ2-1; TRBD2 matches 14 bases. This CDR3 is built from 15 residues. Germline assignment: CDR1 MNHEY and CDR2 SVGEGT. Unmatched junction bases numbered 2, after V lost 0 bases and J lost 10 bases.

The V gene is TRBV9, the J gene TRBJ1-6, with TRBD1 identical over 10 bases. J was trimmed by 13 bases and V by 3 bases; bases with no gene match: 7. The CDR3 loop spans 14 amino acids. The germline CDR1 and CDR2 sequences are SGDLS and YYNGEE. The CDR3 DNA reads TGTGCCAGCAGCGGAAGGGACAGGGGATCTCCCCTCCACTTT. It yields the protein CASSGRDRGSPLHF. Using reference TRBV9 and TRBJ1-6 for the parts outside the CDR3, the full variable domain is DSGVTQTPKHLITATGQRVTLRCSPRSGDLSVYWYQQSLDQGLQFLIQYYNGEERAKGNILERFSAQQFPDLHSELNLSSLELGDSALYFCASSGRDRGSPLHFGNGTRLTVT.

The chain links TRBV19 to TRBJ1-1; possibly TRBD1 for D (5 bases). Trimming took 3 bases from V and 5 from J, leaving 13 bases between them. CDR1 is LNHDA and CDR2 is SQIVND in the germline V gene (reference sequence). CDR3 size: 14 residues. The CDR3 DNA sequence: TGTGCCAGTAGTATTCTTTCGGGGACGACTGAAGCTTTCTTT. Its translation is CASSILSGTTEAFF.

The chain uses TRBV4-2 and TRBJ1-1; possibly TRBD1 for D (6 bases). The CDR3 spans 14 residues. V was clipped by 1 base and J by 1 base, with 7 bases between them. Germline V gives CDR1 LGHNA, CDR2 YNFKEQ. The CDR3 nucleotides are TGTGCCAGCAGCCAAGTACAGGGGAACACTGAAGCTTTCTTT. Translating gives CASSQVQGNTEAFF.

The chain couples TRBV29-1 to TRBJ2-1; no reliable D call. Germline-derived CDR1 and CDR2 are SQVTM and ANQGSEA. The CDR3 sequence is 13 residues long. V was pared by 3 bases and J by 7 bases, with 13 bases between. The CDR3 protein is CSVDTLGLNEQFF. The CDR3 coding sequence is TGCAGCGTTGACACCCTGGGCCTGAATGAGCAGTTCTTC.

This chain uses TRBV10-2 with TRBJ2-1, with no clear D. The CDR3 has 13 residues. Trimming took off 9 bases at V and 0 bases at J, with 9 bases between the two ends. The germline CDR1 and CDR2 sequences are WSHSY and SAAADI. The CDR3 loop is CASGDSSYNEQFF. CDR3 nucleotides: TGCGCCAGTGGGGATTCCTCCTACAATGAGCAGTTCTTC.

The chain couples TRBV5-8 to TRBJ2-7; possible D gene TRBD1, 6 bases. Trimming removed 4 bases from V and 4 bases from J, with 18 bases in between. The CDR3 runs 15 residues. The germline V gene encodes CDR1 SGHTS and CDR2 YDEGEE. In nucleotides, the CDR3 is TGTGCCAGCAGCCCTGACAGGACCCCCCCATACGAGCAGTACTTC. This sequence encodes CASSPDRTPPYEQYF.

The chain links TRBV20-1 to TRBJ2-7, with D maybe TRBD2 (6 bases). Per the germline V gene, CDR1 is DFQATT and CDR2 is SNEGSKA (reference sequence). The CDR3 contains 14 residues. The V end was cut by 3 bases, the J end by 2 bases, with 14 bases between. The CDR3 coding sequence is TGCAGTGCTAGCGACTCTAGCGTGACCTACGAGCAGTACTTC. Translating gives CSASDSSVTYEQYF.

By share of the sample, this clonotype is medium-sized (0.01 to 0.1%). CDR3 coding DNA: TGTGCCAGCATAGACGGGGGTATAGATACGCAGTATTTT. Translated: CASIDGGIDTQYF. The chain recombines TRBV2 with TRBJ2-3, with D tentatively TRBD2 (6 bases). Trimming pared 7 bases from V and 5 bases from J, leaving 13 bases between. The germline CDR1 and CDR2 sequences are SNHLY and FYNNEI. The CDR3 is 13 residues long.

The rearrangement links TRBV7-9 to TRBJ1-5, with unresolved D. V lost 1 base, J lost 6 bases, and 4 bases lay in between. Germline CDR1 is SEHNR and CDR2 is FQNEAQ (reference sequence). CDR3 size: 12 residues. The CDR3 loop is CASSLGVQPQHF. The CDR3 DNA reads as TGTGCCAGCAGCTTAGGAGTTCAGCCCCAGCATTTT. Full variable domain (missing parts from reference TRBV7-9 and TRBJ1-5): DTGVSQNPRHKITKRGQNVTFRCDPISEHNRLYWYRQTLGQGPEFLTYFQNEAQLEKSRLLSDRFSAERPKGSFSTLEIQRTEQGDSAMYLCASSLGVQPQHFGDGTRLSIL.

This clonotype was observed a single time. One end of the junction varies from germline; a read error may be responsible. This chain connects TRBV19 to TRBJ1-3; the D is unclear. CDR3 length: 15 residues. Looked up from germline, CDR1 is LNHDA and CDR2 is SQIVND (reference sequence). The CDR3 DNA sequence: TGTGCCAGTAGTTTAGACGCCTCATCTGGAAACACCATATATTTT. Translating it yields CASSLDASSGNTIYF.

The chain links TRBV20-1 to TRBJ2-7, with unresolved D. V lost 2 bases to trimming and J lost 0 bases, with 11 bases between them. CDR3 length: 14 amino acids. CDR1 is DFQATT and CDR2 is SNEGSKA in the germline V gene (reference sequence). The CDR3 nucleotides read TGCAGTGCTAGACGTGGGCCTAGCTCCTACGAGCAGTACTTC. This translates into CSARRGPSSYEQYF.

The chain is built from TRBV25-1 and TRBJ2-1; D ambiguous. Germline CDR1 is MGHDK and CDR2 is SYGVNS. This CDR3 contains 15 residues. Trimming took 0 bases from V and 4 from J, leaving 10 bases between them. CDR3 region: CASSEYLSGYNEQFF. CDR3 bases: TGTGCCAGCAGTGAATATTTAAGTGGGTACAATGAGCAGTTCTTC.

DNA for the CDR3: TGCAGTGCTAGTCGGACAGGCCAGAGCTCCTATAATTCACCCCTCCACTTT. Amino acids: CSASRTGQSSYNSPLHF. The V call is TRBV20-1, the J call TRBJ1-6; the match to TRBD1 covers 7 bases. The CDR3 length is 17 residues. Unmatched junction bases numbered 8, after V lost 3 bases and J lost 0 bases. CDR1 DFQATT and CDR2 SNEGSKA come from the germline V gene (reference sequence).

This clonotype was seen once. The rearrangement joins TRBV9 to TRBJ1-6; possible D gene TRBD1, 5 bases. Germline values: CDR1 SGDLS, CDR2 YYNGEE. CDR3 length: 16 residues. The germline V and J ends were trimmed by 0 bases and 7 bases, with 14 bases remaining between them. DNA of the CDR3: TGTGCCAGCAGCGTAGGAGTGGCAGAGGGGAATTCACCCCTCCACTTT. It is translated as CASSVGVAEGNSPLHF.

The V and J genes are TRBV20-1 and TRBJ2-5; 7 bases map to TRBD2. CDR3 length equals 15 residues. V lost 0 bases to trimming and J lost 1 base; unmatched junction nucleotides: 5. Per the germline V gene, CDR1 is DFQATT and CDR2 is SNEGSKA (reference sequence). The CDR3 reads CSARDPTSPQETQYF. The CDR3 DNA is TGCAGTGCTAGAGATCCGACTAGCCCCCAAGAGACCCAGTACTTC.

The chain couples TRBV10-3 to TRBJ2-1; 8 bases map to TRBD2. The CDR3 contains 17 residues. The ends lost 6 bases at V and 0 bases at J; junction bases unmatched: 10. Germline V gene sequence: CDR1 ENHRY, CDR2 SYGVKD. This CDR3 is CAIRDGTSHSSYNEQFF. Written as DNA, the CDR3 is TGTGCCATCAGGGACGGGACTAGTCATAGCTCCTACAATGAGCAGTTCTTC.

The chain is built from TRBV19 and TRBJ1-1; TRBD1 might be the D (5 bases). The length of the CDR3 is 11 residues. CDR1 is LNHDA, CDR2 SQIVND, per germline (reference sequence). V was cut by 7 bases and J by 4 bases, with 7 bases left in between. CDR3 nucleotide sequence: TGTGCCAGTATTGGGGGCACTGAAGCTTTCTTT. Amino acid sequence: CASIGGTEAFF. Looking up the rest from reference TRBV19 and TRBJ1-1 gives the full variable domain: DGGITQSPKYLFRKEGQNVTLSCEQNLNHDAMYWYRQDPGQGLRLIYYSQIVNDFQKGDIAEGYSVSREKKESFPLTVTSAQKNPTAFYLCASIGGTEAFFGQGTRLTVV.

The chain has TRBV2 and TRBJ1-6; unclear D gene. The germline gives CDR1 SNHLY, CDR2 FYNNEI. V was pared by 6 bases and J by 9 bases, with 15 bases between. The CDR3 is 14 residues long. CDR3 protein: CASRAESDPSPLHF. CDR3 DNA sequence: TGTGCCAGCAGAGCTGAATCGGACCCTTCACCCCTCCACTTT.

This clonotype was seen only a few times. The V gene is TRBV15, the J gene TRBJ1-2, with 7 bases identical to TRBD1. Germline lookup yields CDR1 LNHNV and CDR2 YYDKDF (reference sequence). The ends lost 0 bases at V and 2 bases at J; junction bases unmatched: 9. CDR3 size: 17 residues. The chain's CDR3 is CATSREAGGLSNYGYTF. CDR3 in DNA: TGTGCCACCAGCAGAGAGGCAGGGGGACTGTCCAACTATGGCTACACCTTC.

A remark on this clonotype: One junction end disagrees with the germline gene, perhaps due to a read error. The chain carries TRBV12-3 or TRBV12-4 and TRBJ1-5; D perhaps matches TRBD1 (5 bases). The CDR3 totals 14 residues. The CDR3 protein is CASGLDRDDQPQHF. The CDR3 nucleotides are TGTGCCAGCGGTCTAGACAGAGATGATCAGCCCCAACATTTT.

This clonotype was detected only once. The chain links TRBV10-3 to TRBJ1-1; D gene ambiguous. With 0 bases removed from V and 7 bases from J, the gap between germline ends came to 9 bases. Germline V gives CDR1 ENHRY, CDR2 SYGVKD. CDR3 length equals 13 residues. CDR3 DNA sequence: TGTGCCATCAGTGAGTCCGTCTTCGGTGAAGCTTTCTTT. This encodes CAISESVFGEAFF.